Presented here are 20 T cell receptor beta chains from one specimen sequenced in a study of blood T cell repertoires in COVID-19. Measured with immunoSEQ multiplex PCR; TCRdb has only the in-frame clones, and not every one. The sample records 190,000 or so clones, more than 70% being singletons. Sequencing was carried out using peripheral blood. Receptors originate from a woman aged 25-40 years with acute or convalescent COVID-19.

V is TRBV7-9 and J is TRBJ1-1; D possibly corresponds to TRBD1 (6 bases). Trimming shortened V by 3 bases and J by 3 bases, and 11 bases separated the two germline ends. Germline V gives CDR1 SEHNR, CDR2 FQNEAQ (reference sequence). This CDR3 has 14 residues. CDR3 sequence reads: CASSFNREYTEAFF. DNA for the CDR3: TGTGCCAGCAGCTTCAACAGGGAGTACACTGAAGCTTTCTTT.

The chain employs TRBV10-3 and TRBJ1-4; 7 bases align to TRBD1. CDR3 length equals 14 residues. V dropped 0 bases and J dropped 7; count of bases not matched to a gene: 2. From germline, CDR1 is ENHRY and CDR2 SYGVKD. CDR3 sequence (DNA): TGTGCCATCAGTGAGTCAACAGGGGCTGAAAAACTGTTTTTT. Its protein is CAISESTGAEKLFF.

The chain uses TRBV2 and TRBJ1-5, with unresolved D. The germline V gene has CDR1 SNHLY and CDR2 FYNNEI. V lost 11 bases, J lost 2 bases, and 13 bases lay in between. CDR3 length: 13 amino acids. CDR3 sequence: CAAREDGNQPQHF. The CDR3 DNA follows: TGTGCCGCCCGGGAGGACGGCAATCAGCCCCAGCATTTT.

This chain joins TRBV2 and TRBJ2-3, with a weak D call TRBD2 (5 bases). Germline CDR1 reads SNHLY; CDR2 reads FYNNEI. V lost 11 bases and J 4 bases, leaving 13 bases between the germline ends. The CDR3 length is 12 residues. The CDR3 DNA sequence: TGTGCCGGATCAAGCGGCCCAGATACGCAGTATTTT. This encodes CAGSSGPDTQYF. Together with reference TRBV2 and TRBJ2-3, the CDR3 gives the full variable domain: EPEVTQTPSHQVTQMGQEVILRCVPISNHLYFYWYRQILGQKVEFLVSFYNNEISEKSEIFDDQFSVERPDGSNFTLKIRSTKLEDSAMYFCAGSSGPDTQYFGPGTRLTVL.

The chain recombines TRBV20-1 with TRBJ1-2; D is unresolved. This CDR3 region has 13 residues. The germline V gene encodes CDR1 DFQATT and CDR2 SNEGSKA (reference sequence). Trimming removed 3 bases from V and 2 bases from J, with 10 bases in between. The CDR3 bases are TGCAGTGCTAGTAAACGGTTCAACTATGGCTACACCTTC. This encodes CSASKRFNYGYTF.

This clone was counted between two and nine times. The rearrangement joins TRBV18 to TRBJ1-5; D unresolved. CDR1 is KGHSH and CDR2 is LQKENI in the germline V gene. Trimming pared 3 bases from V and 0 bases from J, leaving 18 bases between. The CDR3 length is 18 residues. The CDR3 bases are TGTGCCAGCTCACCGGCTATATCGGGAGGGCTTAGCAATCAGCCCCAGCATTTT. Translating it yields CASSPAISGGLSNQPQHF.

This clone was detected only a few times. The chain has TRBV3-1 (or the pseudogene TRBV3-2) and TRBJ1-2; D possibly corresponds to TRBD1 (5 bases). The CDR3 is made up of 15 amino acids. The germline gives CDR1 LGHDT, CDR2 YNNKEL (reference sequence). V was cut by 4 bases and J by 5 bases, with 17 bases left in between. The CDR3 bases are TGTGCCAGCAGCCCCCGGGGGAGGTCCCCGTATGGCTACACCTTC. This translates into CASSPRGRSPYGYTF.

The rearrangement uses TRBV7-9 and TRBJ2-7; the D gene is possibly TRBD2 (5 bases). Germline V lookup: CDR1 SEHNR, CDR2 FQNEAQ (reference sequence). Deletions cut 11 bases from V and 0 bases from J, with 14 bases between. This CDR3 has 13 amino acids. This CDR3 reads CASNRESSYEQYF. The CDR3 DNA sequence: TGTGCCTCCAACCGGGAAAGCTCCTACGAGCAGTACTTC.

V and J are TRBV15 and TRBJ2-7; TRBD2 aligns across 9 bases. This CDR3 spans 15 amino acids. Germline trimming cut 4 bases from V and 3 bases from J; bases unmatched to any gene: 7. Per germline, CDR1 LNHNV and CDR2 YYDKDF (reference sequence). The CDR3 DNA is TGTGCCACCAGCACCTTAGCGGGAGCGGTCTACGAGCAGTACTTC. Protein sequence: CATSTLAGAVYEQYF.

The V gene is TRBV9, the J gene TRBJ2-2, with D possibly TRBD1 on 5 matching bases. This CDR3 spans 12 amino acids. Between the trimmed V and J ends, which lost 0 bases and 9 bases, there was a span of 6 bases. Germline V CDR1 and CDR2: SGDLS, YYNGEE. Here the CDR3 reads CASSVVDRELFF. The CDR3 DNA reads TGTGCCAGCAGCGTAGTGGACAGGGAGCTGTTTTTT.

This clone was picked up one time. The gene calls are TRBV28 and TRBJ1-1; D might be TRBD1 (5 bases). Germline V gene sequence: CDR1 MDHEN, CDR2 SYDVKM. The CDR3 contains 18 residues. Trimming removed 5 bases at V and 0 bases at J, with 22 bases between. The CDR3: CASSPLLGGRGMNTEAFF. In nucleotides, the CDR3 is TGTGCCAGCAGTCCTCTCCTTGGGGGGAGAGGGATGAACACTGAAGCTTTCTTT.

The chain is built from TRBV29-1 and TRBJ1-2, with 11 bases that match TRBD1. The CDR3 contains 15 residues. V lost 6 bases and J lost 4; bases outside the gene matches: 10. Germline loops: CDR1 SQVTM, CDR2 ANQGSEA. The CDR3 region is CSVPLAGQGGYGYTF. CDR3 nucleotide sequence: TGCAGCGTGCCACTCGCGGGACAGGGGGGCTATGGCTACACCTTC.

V gene TRBV7-9 combines with J gene TRBJ1-6, with D uncertain. Germline CDR1 SEHNR, CDR2 FQNEAQ (reference sequence). The V gene lost 5 bases and the J gene lost 5 bases, with 7 bases spanning the gap. The CDR3 contains 13 residues. CDR3 sequence (DNA): TGTGCCAGCAGCCGAGAGGATAATTCACCCCTCCACTTT. Its translation: CASSREDNSPLHF.

This chain links TRBV18 with TRBJ2-1; no clear D. V lost 3 bases to trimming and J lost 10 bases, with 10 bases between them. In germline, CDR1 is KGHSH, CDR2 LQKENI. This CDR3 comprises 12 residues. The CDR3 is CASSPNEREQFF. The CDR3 bases are TGTGCCAGCTCACCTAACGAGCGCGAGCAGTTCTTC.

This clone was seen more than once but under ten times. The rearrangement links TRBV28 to TRBJ2-5, with a tentative D call TRBD2 (6 bases). CDR3 length: 15 residues. CDR1 is MDHEN and CDR2 is SYDVKM in the germline V gene. V dropped 5 bases and J dropped 4 bases, with 17 bases sitting between them. The CDR3 bases are TGTGCCAGCAGTCTTTCCGGGAGTGGGAGAGAGACCCAGTACTTC. It codes for CASSLSGSGRETQYF.

The gene calls are TRBV28 and TRBJ1-2, with D perhaps TRBD1 (6 bases). Trimming removed 6 bases at V and 1 base at J, with 12 bases between. CDR1 is MDHEN and CDR2 is SYDVKM in the germline V gene. The CDR3 extends over 14 amino acids. For the CDR3, the DNA is TGTGCCAGCAGATCCGCAGGGGATAACTATGGCTACACCTTC. This gives the protein CASRSAGDNYGYTF.

This chain joins TRBV2 and TRBJ2-3; 7 bases align to TRBD1. After removal of 3 bases from V and 0 bases from J, the junction contained 6 bases not matched to a gene. The CDR3 extends over 16 amino acids. CDR1 and CDR2 from the germline V gene are SNHLY and FYNNEI. CDR3 loop: CASSDLGQTSTDTQYF. Written as DNA, the CDR3 is TGTGCCAGCAGTGATTTGGGACAGACTAGCACAGATACGCAGTATTTT.

The V gene is TRBV7-9, the J gene TRBJ1-1; D unclear. Deletions cut 0 bases from V and 5 bases from J, with 13 bases between. Looked up from germline, CDR1 is SEHNR and CDR2 is FQNEAQ (reference sequence). This CDR3 comprises 15 residues. CDR3 sequence: CASSLASGGLTEAFF. In DNA form, the CDR3 reads TGTGCCAGCAGCTTAGCCTCAGGAGGACTGACTGAAGCTTTCTTT.

The V and J genes are TRBV19 and TRBJ1-1; D gene ambiguous. V lost 5 bases to trimming and J lost 1 base, with 5 bases between them. Germline values: CDR1 LNHDA, CDR2 SQIVND (reference sequence). The CDR3 contains 12 residues. As DNA, the CDR3 is TGTGCCAGTAGTGGAGGGAACACTGAAGCTTTCTTT. This encodes CASSGGNTEAFF.

Only a few counts were recorded for this clone. The CDR3 DNA follows: TGTGCCAGCAGCTTAGCTGGACAGGTAGCCTACGAGCAGTACTTC. Translated, it gives CASSLAGQVAYEQYF. The chain joins TRBV11-2 to TRBJ2-7, with 7 bases fitting TRBD1. Germline V gene sequence: CDR1 SGHAT, CDR2 FQNNGV. CDR3 length: 15 residues. V lost 1 base to trimming and J lost 2 bases; unmatched junction nucleotides: 5.